This T cell receptor (beta chain) was identified in a study of T cell changes during pregnancy in multiple sclerosis. Losses at the gene ends were 4 bases for V and 1 base for J; bases not matched to a gene: 6. Germline lookup yields CDR1 SGDLS and CDR2 YYNGEE. CDR3 length equals 16 residues. Clones were read by immunoSEQ multiplex PCR, and TCRdb kept only the in-frame ones, dropping some. This table has just under 40,000 clones, approximately 90% appearing once. The chain carries TRBV9 and TRBJ2-2; 8 bases line up with TRBD1. The input for sequencing was CD4+ T cells from peripheral blood mononuclear cells, taken in the first trimester of pregnancy. The sequence came from a female donor in good health, enrolled as a control in a pregnancy study. For the CDR3, the DNA is TGTGCCAGCAGCTCCGGGACAGGTGTGAACACCGGGGAGCTGTTTTTT. It encodes CASSSGTGVNTGELFF.